These 15 T cell receptor beta chains share one sample of origin, sequenced in a study of early T cells in non-severe SARS-CoV-2 infection. In TCRdb, the 5' RACE reads were re-called with MiXCR into one record per CDR3 protein. The repertoire consists of tens of thousands of distinct CDR3 sequences, with about 14% occurring once and the leading ten covering 4.1%. The sample here was whole blood, taken at baseline. The source is an adult who was a healthcare worker with PCR-confirmed SARS-CoV-2 infection or an uninfected control (not recorded which).

CDR3 coding DNA: TGTGCCAGCAGGTCGAGCTCCTACGAGCAGTACTTC. Translation: CASRSSSYEQYF. The chain is built from TRBV28 and TRBJ2-7; unclear D gene. The CDR3 is 12 residues long. CDR1 and CDR2 from the germline V gene are MDHEN and SYDVKM. The V end was cut by 6 bases, the J end by 0 bases, with 6 bases between.

The chain couples TRBV20-1 to TRBJ2-1; D is unresolved. The germline gives CDR1 DFQATT, CDR2 SNEGSKA (reference sequence). V was clipped by 0 bases and J by 5 bases, with 14 bases between them. This CDR3 contains 15 residues. Written as DNA, the CDR3 is TGCAGTGCTAGAGACCGCCGGCTATGGGACAATGAGCAGTTCTTC. It encodes CSARDRRLWDNEQFF.

This clonotype was counted between two and nine times. This sequence joins TRBV2 and TRBJ1-1; D gene unclear. V dropped 3 bases and J dropped 3 bases, with 11 bases sitting between them. Germline CDR1 reads SNHLY; CDR2 reads FYNNEI. This CDR3 has 14 residues. The CDR3 loop reads CASSESLTDTEAFF. Here the CDR3 DNA reads TGTGCCAGCAGTGAGTCGCTTACGGACACTGAAGCTTTCTTT.

This clonotype was counted a few times. The chain links TRBV6-1 to TRBJ1-1; D is unresolved. This CDR3 comprises 16 residues. Germline V gives CDR1 MNHNS, CDR2 SASEGT. Trimming left V 7 bases short and J 0 bases short, with 18 bases between. CDR3 in amino acids: CASNQRATRMNTEAFF. DNA for the CDR3: TGTGCCAGCAATCAAAGGGCGACGAGAATGAACACTGAAGCTTTCTTT.

J is TRBJ2-3 and V is TRBV10-3; 8 nucleotides line up with TRBD1. The CDR3 runs to 16 residues. The junction had 14 bases not matched to a gene; V was cut back by 8 bases and J by 4 bases. Germline V gene sequence: CDR1 ENHRY, CDR2 SYGVKD. CDR3 in amino acids: CAIGGSAGGMSDTQYF. The CDR3 region has the DNA TGTGCCATCGGCGGTAGTGCAGGGGGCATGTCAGATACGCAGTATTTT.

Ten or more counts support this clonotype. The rearrangement links TRBV7-8 to TRBJ1-2; D is uncertain. V was pared by 4 bases and J by 4 bases, with 7 bases between. The CDR3 is 12 residues long. Germline assignment: CDR1 SGHVS and CDR2 FQNEAQ. Written as DNA, the CDR3 is TGTGCCAGCAGCTCCTCCCCCTATGGCTACACCTTC. This encodes CASSSSPYGYTF.

V usage is TRBV6-1 and J usage is TRBJ2-7; 7 bases align to TRBD1. The CDR3 is 13 amino acids. Germline values: CDR1 MNHNS, CDR2 SASEGT. Trimming removed 8 bases from V and 2 bases from J; junction bases left unmatched: 6. The CDR3 coding sequence is TGTGCCAGCCGGGACAGCGAACCCTACGAGCAGTACTTC. Protein product: CASRDSEPYEQYF.

V is TRBV20-1 and J is TRBJ2-7, with D perhaps being TRBD1 or TRBD2 (5 bases each). The CDR3 consists of 14 residues. The germline V gene encodes CDR1 DFQATT and CDR2 SNEGSKA (reference sequence). V was cut by 3 bases and J by 6 bases, with 18 bases left in between. Written as DNA, the CDR3 is TGCAGTGCTAGGACCGGGGCCAACCTCGGCGAGCAGTACTTC. It is translated as CSARTGANLGEQYF.

This clonotype was picked up a small number of times. V gene TRBV20-1 combines with J gene TRBJ2-7, with 9 bases identical to TRBD2. The germline V gene has CDR1 DFQATT and CDR2 SNEGSKA (reference sequence). J was trimmed by 6 bases and V by 4 bases; bases with no gene match: 13. The CDR3 spans 15 residues. CDR3 loop: CSANSLSAGGPEQYF. The CDR3 region has the DNA TGCAGTGCTAATTCTCTCTCGGCGGGAGGGCCCGAGCAGTACTTC.

This clonotype was counted at least ten times. The rearrangement uses TRBV20-1 and TRBJ2-1; possibly TRBD2 for D (7 bases). The germline V gene encodes CDR1 DFQATT and CDR2 SNEGSKA (reference sequence). The V end was cut by 5 bases, the J end by 3 bases, with 14 bases between. This CDR3 contains 14 residues. The CDR3 nucleotides read TGCAGTGCTTCCCGGGGGGCTTACTACAATGAGCAGTTCTTC. Protein product: CSASRGAYYNEQFF.

This clonotype was observed a few times. The chain joins TRBV29-1 to TRBJ2-7; D is unclear. Germline CDR1 reads SQVTM; CDR2 reads ANQGSEA. The CDR3 consists of 10 residues. V shed 5 bases and J shed 2 bases, with 4 bases lying between them. The CDR3 region has the DNA TGCAGCGTTATAACCTACGAGCAGTACTTC. Protein: CSVITYEQYF.

This clonotype was counted only a few times. The chain uses TRBV6-5 and TRBJ2-1; tentatively, D is TRBD1 or TRBD2 (5 bases each). The CDR3 covers 15 residues. The germline V and J ends were trimmed by 4 bases and 10 bases, with 20 bases remaining between them. Germline CDR1 and CDR2: MNHEY and SVGAGI. In nucleotides, the CDR3 is TGTGCCAGCAGTTCCTCAGTTTATAGGGGCGGGGAGCAGTTCTTC. This sequence encodes CASSSSVYRGGEQFF.

The chain has TRBV6-1 and TRBJ2-1, with 8 bases lining up with TRBD2. The CDR3 sequence is 16 residues long. J gave up 3 bases and V 4 bases, and 8 bases lay outside the gene matches. Germline-derived CDR1 and CDR2 are MNHNS and SASEGT. The chain's CDR3 is CASSGMEAGDYNEQFF. CDR3 sequence (DNA): TGTGCCAGCAGTGGAATGGAAGCGGGGGACTACAATGAGCAGTTCTTC.

The chain has TRBV20-1 and TRBJ2-5; TRBD1 aligns across 9 bases. J lost 3 bases, V lost 5 bases, and 4 bases had no gene match. Per the germline V gene, CDR1 is DFQATT and CDR2 is SNEGSKA (reference sequence). This CDR3 has 13 residues. CDR3 amino acids: CSAEQGAKETQYF. The CDR3 DNA reads TGCAGTGCTGAACAGGGGGCAAAAGAGACCCAGTACTTC.

Many counts were recorded for this clonotype. The J gene is TRBJ2-3, the V gene TRBV3-1; 7 bases are shared with TRBD2. The CDR3 length is 14 residues. V shed 8 bases and J 2 bases; nucleotides not matched to a gene: 7. The germline V gene has CDR1 LGHDT and CDR2 YNNKEL (reference sequence). Here the CDR3 DNA reads TGTGCCAGCGGCGACCTAGCGGCCACAGATACGCAGTATTTT. This sequence encodes CASGDLAATDTQYF.